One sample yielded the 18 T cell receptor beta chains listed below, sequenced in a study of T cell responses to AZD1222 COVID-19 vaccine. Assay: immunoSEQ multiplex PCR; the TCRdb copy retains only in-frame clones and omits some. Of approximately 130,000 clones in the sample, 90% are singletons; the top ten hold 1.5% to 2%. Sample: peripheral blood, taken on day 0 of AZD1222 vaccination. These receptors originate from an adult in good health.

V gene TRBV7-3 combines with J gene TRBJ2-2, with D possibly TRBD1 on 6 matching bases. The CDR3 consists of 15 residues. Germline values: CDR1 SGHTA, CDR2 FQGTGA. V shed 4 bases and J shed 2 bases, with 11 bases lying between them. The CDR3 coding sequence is TGTGCCAGCAGCTGGGTGGGGGCAAACACCGGGGAGCTGTTTTTT. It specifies CASSWVGANTGELFF.

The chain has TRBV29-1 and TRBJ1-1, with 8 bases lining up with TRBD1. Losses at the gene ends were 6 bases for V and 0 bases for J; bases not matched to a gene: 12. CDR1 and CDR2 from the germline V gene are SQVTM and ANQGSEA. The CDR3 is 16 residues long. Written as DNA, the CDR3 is TGCAGCGTCGGTGGACAGGGATTTCTAATGAACACTGAAGCTTTCTTT. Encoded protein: CSVGGQGFLMNTEAFF.

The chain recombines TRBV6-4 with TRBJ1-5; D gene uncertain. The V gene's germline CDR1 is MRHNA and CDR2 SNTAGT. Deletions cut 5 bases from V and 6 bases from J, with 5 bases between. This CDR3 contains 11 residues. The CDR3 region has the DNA TGTGCCAGCAGTTTTTGTCAGCCCCAGCATTTT. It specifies CASSFCQPQHF.

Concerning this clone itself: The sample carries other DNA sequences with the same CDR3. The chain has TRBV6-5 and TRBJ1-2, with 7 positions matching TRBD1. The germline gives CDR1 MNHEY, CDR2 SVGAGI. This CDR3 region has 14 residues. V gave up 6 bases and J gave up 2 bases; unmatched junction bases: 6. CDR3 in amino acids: CASRRDRANYGYTF. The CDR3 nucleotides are TGTGCCAGCAGACGCGACAGGGCAAACTATGGCTACACCTTC.

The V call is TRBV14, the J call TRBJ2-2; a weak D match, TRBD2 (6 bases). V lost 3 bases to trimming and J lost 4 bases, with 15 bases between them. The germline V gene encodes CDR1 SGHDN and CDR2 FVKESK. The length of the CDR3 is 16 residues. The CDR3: CASSHTTGLLTGELFF. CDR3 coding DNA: TGTGCCAGCAGCCATACCACGGGACTCCTCACCGGGGAGCTGTTTTTT.

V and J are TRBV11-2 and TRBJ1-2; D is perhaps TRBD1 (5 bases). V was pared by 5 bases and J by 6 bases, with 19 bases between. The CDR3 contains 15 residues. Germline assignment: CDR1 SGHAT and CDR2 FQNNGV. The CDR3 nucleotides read TGTGCCAGCAGCCCGCATTTAGACAGCCGGAATGGCTACACCTTC. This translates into CASSPHLDSRNGYTF.

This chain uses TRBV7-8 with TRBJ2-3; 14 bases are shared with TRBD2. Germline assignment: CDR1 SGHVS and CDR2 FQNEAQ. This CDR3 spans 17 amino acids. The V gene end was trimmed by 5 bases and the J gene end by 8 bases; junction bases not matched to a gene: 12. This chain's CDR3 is CASSPAAGLAGGRTQYF. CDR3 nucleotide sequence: TGTGCCAGCAGCCCGGCGGCCGGACTAGCGGGAGGACGTACGCAGTATTTT.

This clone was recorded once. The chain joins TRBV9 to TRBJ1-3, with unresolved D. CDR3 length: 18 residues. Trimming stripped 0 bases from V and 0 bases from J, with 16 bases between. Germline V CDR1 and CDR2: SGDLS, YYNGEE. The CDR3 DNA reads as TGTGCCAGCAGCGTAGTACCCTTTGGGAGCAGCTCTGGAAACACCATATATTTT. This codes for CASSVVPFGSSSGNTIYF. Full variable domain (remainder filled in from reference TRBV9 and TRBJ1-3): DSGVTQTPKHLITATGQRVTLRCSPRSGDLSVYWYQQSLDQGLQFLIQYYNGEERAKGNILERFSAQQFPDLHSELNLSSLELGDSALYFCASSVVPFGSSSGNTIYFGEGSWLTVV.

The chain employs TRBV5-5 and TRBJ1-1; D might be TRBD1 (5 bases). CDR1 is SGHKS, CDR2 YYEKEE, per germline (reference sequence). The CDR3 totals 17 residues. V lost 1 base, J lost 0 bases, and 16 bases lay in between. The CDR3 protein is CASSLIHPGIMNTEAFF. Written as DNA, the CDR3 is TGTGCCAGCAGCTTGATACATCCAGGGATTATGAACACTGAAGCTTTCTTT.

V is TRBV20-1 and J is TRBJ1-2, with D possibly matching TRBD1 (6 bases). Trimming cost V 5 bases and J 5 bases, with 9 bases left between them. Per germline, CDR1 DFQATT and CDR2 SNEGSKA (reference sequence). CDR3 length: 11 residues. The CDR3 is CSAGGRYGYTF. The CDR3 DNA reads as TGCAGTGCTGGGGGGCGATATGGCTACACCTTC.

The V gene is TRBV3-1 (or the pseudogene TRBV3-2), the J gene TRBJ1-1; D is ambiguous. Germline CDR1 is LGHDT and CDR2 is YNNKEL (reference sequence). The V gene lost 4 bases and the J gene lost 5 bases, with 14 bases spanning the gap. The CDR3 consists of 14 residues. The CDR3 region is CASSPDSGRTEAFF. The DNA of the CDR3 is TGTGCCAGCAGCCCGGACTCGGGCCGGACTGAAGCTTTCTTT.

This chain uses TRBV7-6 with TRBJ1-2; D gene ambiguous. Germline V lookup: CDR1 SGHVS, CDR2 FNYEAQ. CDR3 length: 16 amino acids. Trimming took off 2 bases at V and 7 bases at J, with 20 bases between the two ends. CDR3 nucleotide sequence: TGTGCCAGCAGCTTAAATAGTTTTGCGCCCTGGCTTGGCTACACCTTC. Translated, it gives CASSLNSFAPWLGYTF.

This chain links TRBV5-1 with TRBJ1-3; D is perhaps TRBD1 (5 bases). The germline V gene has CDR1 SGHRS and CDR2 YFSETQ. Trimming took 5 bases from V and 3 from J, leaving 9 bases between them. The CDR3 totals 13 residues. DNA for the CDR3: TGCGCCAGCAGAGGGGAAGGTGGAAACACCATATATTTT. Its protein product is CASRGEGGNTIYF.

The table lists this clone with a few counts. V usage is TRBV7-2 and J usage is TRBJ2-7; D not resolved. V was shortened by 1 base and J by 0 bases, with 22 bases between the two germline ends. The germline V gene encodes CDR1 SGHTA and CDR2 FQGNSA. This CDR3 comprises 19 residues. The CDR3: CASSLGPGTMSPNSYEQYF. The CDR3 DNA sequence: TGTGCCAGCAGCTTAGGGCCAGGAACCATGTCGCCCAACTCCTACGAGCAGTACTTC. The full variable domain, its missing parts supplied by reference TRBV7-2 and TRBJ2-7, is GAGVSQSPSNKVTEKGKDVELRCDPISGHTALYWYRQSLGQGLEFLIYFQGNSAPDKSGLPSDRFSAERTGGSVSTLTIQRTQQEDSAVYLCASSLGPGTMSPNSYEQYFGPGTRLTVT.

The CDR3 region has the DNA TGTGCCAGCAGCCGTCACTGGGTCCTATCCTACGAGCAGTACTTC. It codes for CASSRHWVLSYEQYF. The V call is TRBV3-1 (or the pseudogene TRBV3-2), the J call TRBJ2-7; no definite D call. CDR1 LGHDT and CDR2 YNNKEL come from the germline V gene (reference sequence). There are 15 residues in the CDR3. Between the trimmed V and J ends, which lost 4 bases and 1 base, there was a span of 14 bases.

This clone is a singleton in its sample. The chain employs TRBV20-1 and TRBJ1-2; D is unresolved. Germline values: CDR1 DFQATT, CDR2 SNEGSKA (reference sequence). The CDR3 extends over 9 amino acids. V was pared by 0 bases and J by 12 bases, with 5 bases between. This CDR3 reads CSARDFDTF. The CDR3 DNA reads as TGCAGTGCTAGAGATTTTGACACCTTC.

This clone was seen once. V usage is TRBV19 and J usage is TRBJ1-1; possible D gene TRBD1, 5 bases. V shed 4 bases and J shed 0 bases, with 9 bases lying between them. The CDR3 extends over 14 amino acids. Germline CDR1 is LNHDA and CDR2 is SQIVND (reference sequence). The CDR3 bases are TGTGCCAGTAGTACTCAGGGCATGAACACTGAAGCTTTCTTT. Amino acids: CASSTQGMNTEAFF.

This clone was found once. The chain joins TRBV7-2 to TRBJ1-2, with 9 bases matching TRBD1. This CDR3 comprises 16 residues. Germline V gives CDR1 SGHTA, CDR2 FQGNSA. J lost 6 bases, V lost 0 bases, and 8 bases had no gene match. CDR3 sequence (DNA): TGTGCCAGCAGCTTAGCCCTAACCGGGACAGGGAATGGCTACACCTTC. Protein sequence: CASSLALTGTGNGYTF. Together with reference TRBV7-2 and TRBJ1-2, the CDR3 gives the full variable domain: GAGVSQSPSNKVTEKGKDVELRCDPISGHTALYWYRQSLGQGLEFLIYFQGNSAPDKSGLPSDRFSAERTGGSVSTLTIQRTQQEDSAVYLCASSLALTGTGNGYTFGSGTRLTVV.